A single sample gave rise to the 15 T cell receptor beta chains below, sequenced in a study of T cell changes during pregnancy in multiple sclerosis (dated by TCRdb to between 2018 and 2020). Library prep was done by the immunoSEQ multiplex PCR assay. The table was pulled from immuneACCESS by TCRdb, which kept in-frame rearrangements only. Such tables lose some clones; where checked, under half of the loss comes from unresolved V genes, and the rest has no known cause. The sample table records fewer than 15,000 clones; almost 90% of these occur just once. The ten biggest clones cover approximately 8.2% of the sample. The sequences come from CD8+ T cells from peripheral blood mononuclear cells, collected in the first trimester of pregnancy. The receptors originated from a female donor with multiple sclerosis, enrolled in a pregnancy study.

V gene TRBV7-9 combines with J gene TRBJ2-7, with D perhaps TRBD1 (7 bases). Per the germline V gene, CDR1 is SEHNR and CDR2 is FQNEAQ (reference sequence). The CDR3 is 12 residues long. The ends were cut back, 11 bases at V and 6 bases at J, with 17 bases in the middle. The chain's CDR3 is CAGRAGGSEQYF. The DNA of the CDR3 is TGTGCCGGCCGAGCAGGGGGGTCCGAGCAGTACTTC.

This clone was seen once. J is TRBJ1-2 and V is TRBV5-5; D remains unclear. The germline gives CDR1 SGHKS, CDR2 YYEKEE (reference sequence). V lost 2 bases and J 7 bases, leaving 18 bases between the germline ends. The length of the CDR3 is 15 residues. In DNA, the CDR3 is TGTGCCAGCAGCTTCGTCGATCCCCAACTAGGTGGCTACACCTTC. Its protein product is CASSFVDPQLGGYTF.

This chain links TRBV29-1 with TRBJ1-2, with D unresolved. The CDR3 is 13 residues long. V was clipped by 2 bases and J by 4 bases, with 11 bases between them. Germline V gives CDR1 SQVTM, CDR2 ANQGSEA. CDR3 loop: CSVEWRGPYGYTF. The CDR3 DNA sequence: TGCAGCGTTGAATGGAGAGGGCCCTATGGCTACACCTTC.

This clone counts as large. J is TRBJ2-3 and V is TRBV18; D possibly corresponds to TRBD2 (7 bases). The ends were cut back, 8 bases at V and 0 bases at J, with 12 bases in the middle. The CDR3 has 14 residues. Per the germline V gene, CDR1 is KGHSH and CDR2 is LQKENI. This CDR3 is CASKRGGSTDTQYF. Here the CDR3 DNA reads TGTGCCAGCAAAAGGGGGGGAAGCACAGATACGCAGTATTTT. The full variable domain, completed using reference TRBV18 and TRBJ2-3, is NAGVMQNPRHLVRRRGQEARLRCSPMKGHSHVYWYRQLPEEGLKFMVYLQKENIIDESGMPKERFSAEFPKEGPSILRIQQVVRGDSAAYFCASKRGGSTDTQYFGPGTRLTVL.

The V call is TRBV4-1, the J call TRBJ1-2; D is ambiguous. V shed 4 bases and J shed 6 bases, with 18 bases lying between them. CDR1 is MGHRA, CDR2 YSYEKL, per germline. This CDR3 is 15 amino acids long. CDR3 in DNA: TGCGCCAGCAGCCGTCTGTCCGGAGAGTATGATGGCTACACCTTC. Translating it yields CASSRLSGEYDGYTF.

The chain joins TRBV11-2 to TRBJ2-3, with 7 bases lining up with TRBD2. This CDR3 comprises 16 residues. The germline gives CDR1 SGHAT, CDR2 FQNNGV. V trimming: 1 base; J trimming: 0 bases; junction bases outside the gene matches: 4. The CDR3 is CASSLGGGASTDTQYF. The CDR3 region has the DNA TGTGCCAGCAGCTTAGGGGGGGGAGCTAGCACAGATACGCAGTATTTT.

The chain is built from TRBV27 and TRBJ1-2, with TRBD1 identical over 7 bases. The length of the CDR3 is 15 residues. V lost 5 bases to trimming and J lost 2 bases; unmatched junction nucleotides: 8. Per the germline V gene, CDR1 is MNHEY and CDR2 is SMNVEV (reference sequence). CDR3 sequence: CASSLGTEGNYGYTF. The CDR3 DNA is TGTGCCAGCAGTCTGGGGACAGAAGGAAACTATGGCTACACCTTC.

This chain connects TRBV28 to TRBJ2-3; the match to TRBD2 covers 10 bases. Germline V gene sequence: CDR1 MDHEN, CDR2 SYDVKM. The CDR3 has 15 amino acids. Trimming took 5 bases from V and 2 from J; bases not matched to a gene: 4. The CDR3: CASSTSGGDTDTQYF. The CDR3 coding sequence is TGTGCCAGCAGTACAAGCGGGGGGGACACAGATACGCAGTATTTT.

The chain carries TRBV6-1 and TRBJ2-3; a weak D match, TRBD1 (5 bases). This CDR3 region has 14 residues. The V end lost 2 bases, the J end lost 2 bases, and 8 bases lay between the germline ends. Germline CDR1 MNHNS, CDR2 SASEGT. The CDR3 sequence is CASSEPDNTDTQYF. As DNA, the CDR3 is TGTGCCAGCAGTGAACCGGACAACACAGATACGCAGTATTTT.

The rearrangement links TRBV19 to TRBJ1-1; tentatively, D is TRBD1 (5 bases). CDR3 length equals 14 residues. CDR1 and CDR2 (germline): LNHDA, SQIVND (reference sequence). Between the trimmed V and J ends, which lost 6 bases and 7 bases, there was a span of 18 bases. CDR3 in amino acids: CASRPLSNQGEAFF. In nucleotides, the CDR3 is TGTGCCAGTAGGCCCCTCTCCAACCAGGGTGAAGCTTTCTTT.

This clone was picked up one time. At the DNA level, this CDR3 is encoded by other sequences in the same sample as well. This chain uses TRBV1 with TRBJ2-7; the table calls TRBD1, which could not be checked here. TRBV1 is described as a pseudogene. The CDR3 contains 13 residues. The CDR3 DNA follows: TGCACCAGCAGCCAGGATCAGGGGTACGAGCAGTACTTC. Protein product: CTSSQDQGYEQYF.

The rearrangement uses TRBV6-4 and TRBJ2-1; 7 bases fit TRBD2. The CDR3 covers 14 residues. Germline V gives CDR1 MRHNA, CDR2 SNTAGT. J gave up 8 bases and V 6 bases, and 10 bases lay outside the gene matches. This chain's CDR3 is CASSVAGERDEQFF. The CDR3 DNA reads TGTGCCAGCAGCGTGGCGGGGGAGAGGGATGAGCAGTTCTTC.

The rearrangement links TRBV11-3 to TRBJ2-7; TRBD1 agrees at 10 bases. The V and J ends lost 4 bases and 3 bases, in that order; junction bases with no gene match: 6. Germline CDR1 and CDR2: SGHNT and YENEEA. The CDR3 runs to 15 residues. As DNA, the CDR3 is TGTGCCAGCAGCTCAACCGGGACAGGGGTCTACGAGCAGTACTTC. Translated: CASSSTGTGVYEQYF.

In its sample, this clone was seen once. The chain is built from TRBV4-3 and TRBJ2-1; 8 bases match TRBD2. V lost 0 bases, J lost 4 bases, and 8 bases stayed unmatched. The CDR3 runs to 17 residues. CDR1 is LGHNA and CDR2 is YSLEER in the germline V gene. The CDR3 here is CASSQDPAGVLYNEQFF. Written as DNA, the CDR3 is TGCGCCAGCAGCCAAGATCCAGCGGGGGTGCTATACAATGAGCAGTTCTTC.

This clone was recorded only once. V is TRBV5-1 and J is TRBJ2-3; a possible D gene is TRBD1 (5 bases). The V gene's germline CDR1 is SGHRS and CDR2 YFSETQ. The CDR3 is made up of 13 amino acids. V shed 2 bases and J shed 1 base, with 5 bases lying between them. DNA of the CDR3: TGCGCCAGCAGCTTACAGGGCACAGATACGCAGTATTTT. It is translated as CASSLQGTDTQYF.